The clone carrying this T cell receptor (beta chain) was counted many times. This sample is drawn from a study of cytomegalovirus exposure and HLA in healthy donors. Turning to the study itself: The 130 or so validation repertoires, a later analysis reported, used the same platform as the approximately 650 first-cohort repertoires.

The table came from immunoSEQ multiplex PCR; TCRdb's copy has only in-frame clones and leaves some out. The sample lists about 150,000 clones; roughly 84% were seen once. The CDR3 covers 14 residues. The V segment lost 2 bases and the J segment 7 bases; nucleotides outside the gene matches: 9. Per germline, CDR1 SQVTM and CDR2 ANQGSEA. Sequencing was performed on PBMCs. This TCR was recovered from a human donor in good health. The rearrangement links TRBV29-1 to TRBJ1-2; 8 bases are shared with TRBD1. CDR3 DNA sequence: TGCAGCGTTGAAAAGCCGCAGGGGGCCGGTGGCTACACCTTC. Protein: CSVEKPQGAGGYTF.